The sequence of this T cell receptor (beta chain) was determined in a study of blood T cell repertoires in COVID-19. Study summary: The cDNA or gDNA used as material had been derived from T cells, B-cell-depleted T cells, or PBMCs.

Source study methods: By means of reference gene primer amplification, nucleated cell counts were estimated. The data were produced by immunoSEQ multiplex PCR, yet TCRdb's version contains in-frame clones alone and is incomplete. D and trimming were read from the DNA, whereas the V and J calls and clone size are those reported in that table. Here the sample spans around 170,000 clones, around four fifths being singletons. V dropped 5 bases and J dropped 3 bases, with 13 bases sitting between them. The CDR3 extends over 13 amino acids. CDR1 is GTSNPN and CDR2 is SVGIG in the germline V gene (reference sequence).

This chain uses TRBV30 with TRBJ1-1; D is ambiguous. The sample consisted of peripheral blood. The TCR comes from an older woman with acute or convalescent COVID-19. Here the CDR3 DNA reads TGTGCCTGGGTTGGCAGTGTTTACACTGAAGCTTTCTTT. It is translated as CAWVGSVYTEAFF. Full variable domain (remainder filled in from reference TRBV30 and TRBJ1-1): SQTIHQWPATLVQPVGSPLSLECTVEGTSNPNLYWYRQAAGRGLQLLFYSVGIGQISSEVPQNLSASRPQDRQFILSSKKLLLSDSGFYLCAWVGSVYTEAFFGQGTRLTVV.